This T cell receptor beta chain was captured in a study of T-cell memory formation after mild COVID-19. Overall study: Across donors, TCR clusters were largely donor specific.

MiXCR, applied by TCRdb to the 5' RACE reads, yields one record per CDR3 protein. The data contain around 200,000 distinct CDR3 sequences, over 9.5% of them singletons. Concerning this clonotype: Relative to the germline gene, one junction end is altered; a read error may explain this.

The source material was PBMCs or a T cell subset sorted from them (not recorded which). This clonotype was sampled from a man aged 18 to 30 who had mild COVID-19 (a few samples of this study predate the infection). Cell type and time point are not known.

CDR3 region: CASSFGNTRELFF. CDR3 in DNA: TGTGCCAGCAGTTTCGGGAACACCCGGGAGCTGTTTTTT. The gene calls are TRBV6-5 and TRBJ2-2; a weak D match, TRBD2 (5 bases). The CDR3 is 13 residues long. Per germline, CDR1 MNHEY and CDR2 SVGAGI.